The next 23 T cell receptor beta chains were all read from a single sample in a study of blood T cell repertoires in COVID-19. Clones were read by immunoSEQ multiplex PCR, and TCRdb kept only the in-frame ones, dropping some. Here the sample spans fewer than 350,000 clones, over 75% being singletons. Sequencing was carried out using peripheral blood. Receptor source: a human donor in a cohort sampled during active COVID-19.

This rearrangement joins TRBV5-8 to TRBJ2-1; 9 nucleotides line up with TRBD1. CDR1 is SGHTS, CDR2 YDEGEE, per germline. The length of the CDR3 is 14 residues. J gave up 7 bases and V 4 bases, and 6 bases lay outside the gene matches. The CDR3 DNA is TGTGCCAGCAGCCCCGGGACAGGGCTAAATGAGCAGTTCTTC. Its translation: CASSPGTGLNEQFF.

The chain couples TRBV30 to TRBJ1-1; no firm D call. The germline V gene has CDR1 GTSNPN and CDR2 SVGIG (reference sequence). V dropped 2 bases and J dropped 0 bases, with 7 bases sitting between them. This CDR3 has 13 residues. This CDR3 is CAWSWQMNTEAFF. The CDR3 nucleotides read TGTGCCTGGAGTTGGCAGATGAACACTGAAGCTTTCTTT. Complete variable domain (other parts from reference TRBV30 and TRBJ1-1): SQTIHQWPATLVQPVGSPLSLECTVEGTSNPNLYWYRQAAGRGLQLLFYSVGIGQISSEVPQNLSASRPQDRQFILSSKKLLLSDSGFYLCAWSWQMNTEAFFGQGTRLTVV.

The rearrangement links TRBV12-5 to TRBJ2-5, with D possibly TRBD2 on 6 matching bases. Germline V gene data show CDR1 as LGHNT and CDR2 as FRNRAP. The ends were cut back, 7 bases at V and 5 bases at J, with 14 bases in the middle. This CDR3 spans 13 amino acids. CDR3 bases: TGTGCTAGTGCCGGACTATCCCCCGAGACCCAGTACTTC. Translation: CASAGLSPETQYF.

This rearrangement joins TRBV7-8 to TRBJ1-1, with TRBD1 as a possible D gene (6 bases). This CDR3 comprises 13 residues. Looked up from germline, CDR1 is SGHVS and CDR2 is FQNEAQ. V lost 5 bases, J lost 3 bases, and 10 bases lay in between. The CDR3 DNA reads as TGTGCCAGCAGCCCGACAGGCTACACTGAAGCTTTCTTT. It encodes CASSPTGYTEAFF.

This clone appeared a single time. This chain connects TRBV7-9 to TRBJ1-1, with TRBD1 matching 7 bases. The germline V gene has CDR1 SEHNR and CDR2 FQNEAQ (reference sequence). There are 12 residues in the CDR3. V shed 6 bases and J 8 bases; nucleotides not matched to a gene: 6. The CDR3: CASRNRGPEAFF. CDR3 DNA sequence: TGTGCCAGCAGAAACAGGGGCCCCGAAGCTTTCTTT.

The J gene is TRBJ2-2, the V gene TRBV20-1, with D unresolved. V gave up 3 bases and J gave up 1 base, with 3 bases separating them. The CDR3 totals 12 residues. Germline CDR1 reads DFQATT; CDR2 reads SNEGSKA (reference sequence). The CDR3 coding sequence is TGCAGTGCTAGTCGGAACACCGGGGAGCTGTTTTTT. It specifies CSASRNTGELFF.

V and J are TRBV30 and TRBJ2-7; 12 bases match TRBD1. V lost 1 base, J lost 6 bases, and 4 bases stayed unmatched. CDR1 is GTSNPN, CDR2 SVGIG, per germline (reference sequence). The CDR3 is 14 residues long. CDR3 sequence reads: CAWSDGTGGSEQYF. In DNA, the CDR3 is TGTGCCTGGAGTGATGGGACAGGGGGCTCCGAGCAGTACTTC. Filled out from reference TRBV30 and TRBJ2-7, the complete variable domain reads SQTIHQWPATLVQPVGSPLSLECTVEGTSNPNLYWYRQAAGRGLQLLFYSVGIGQISSEVPQNLSASRPQDRQFILSSKKLLLSDSGFYLCAWSDGTGGSEQYFGPGTRLTVT.

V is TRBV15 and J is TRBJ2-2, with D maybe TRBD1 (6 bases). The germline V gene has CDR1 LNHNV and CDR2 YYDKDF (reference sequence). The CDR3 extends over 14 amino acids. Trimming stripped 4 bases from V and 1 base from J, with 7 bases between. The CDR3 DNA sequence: TGTGCCACCAGCATAGGGGGGAACACCGGGGAGCTGTTTTTT. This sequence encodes CATSIGGNTGELFF.

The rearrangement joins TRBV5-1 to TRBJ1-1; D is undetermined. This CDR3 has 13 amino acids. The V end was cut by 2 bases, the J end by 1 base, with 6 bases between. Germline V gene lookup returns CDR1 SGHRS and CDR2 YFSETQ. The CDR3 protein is CASSFEKNTEAFF. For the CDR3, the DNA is TGCGCCAGCAGCTTTGAGAAGAACACTGAAGCTTTCTTT. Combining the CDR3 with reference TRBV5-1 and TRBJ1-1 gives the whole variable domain KAGVTQTPRYLIKTRGQQVTLSCSPISGHRSVSWYQQTPGQGLQFLFEYFSETQRNKGNFPGRFSGRQFSNSRSEMNVSTLELGDSALYLCASSFEKNTEAFFGQGTRLTVV.

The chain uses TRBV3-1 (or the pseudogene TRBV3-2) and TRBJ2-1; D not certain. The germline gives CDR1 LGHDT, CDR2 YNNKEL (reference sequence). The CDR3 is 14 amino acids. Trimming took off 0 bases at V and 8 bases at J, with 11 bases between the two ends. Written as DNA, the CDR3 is TGTGCCAGCAGCCAAGATCACGGGTTGGATGAGCAGTTCTTC. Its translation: CASSQDHGLDEQFF.

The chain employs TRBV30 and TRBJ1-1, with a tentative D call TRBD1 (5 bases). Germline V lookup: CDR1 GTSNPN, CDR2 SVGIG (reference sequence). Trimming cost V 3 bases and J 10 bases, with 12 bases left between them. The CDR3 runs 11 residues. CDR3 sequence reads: CAWSAGGVAFF. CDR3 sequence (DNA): TGTGCCTGGAGCGCTGGAGGGGTAGCTTTCTTT.

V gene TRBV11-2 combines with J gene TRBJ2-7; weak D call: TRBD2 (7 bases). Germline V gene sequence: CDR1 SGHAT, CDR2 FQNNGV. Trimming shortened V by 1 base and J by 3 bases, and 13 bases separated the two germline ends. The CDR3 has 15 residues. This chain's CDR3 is CASSLGGGPLYEQYF. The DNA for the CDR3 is TGTGCCAGCAGCTTAGGCGGGGGCCCCCTCTACGAGCAGTACTTC.

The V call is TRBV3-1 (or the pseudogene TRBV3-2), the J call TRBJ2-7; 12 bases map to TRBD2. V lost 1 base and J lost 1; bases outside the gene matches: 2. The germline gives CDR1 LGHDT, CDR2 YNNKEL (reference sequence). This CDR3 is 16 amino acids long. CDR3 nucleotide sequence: TGTGCCAGCAGCCAAGCTAGCGGGGGGGGGTCCTACGAGCAGTACTTC. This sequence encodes CASSQASGGGSYEQYF.

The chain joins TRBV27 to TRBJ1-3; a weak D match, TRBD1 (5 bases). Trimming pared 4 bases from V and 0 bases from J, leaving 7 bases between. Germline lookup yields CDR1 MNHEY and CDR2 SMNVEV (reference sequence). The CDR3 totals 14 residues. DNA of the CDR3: TGTGCCAGCAGTTCGGACAACTCTGGAAACACCATATATTTT. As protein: CASSSDNSGNTIYF.

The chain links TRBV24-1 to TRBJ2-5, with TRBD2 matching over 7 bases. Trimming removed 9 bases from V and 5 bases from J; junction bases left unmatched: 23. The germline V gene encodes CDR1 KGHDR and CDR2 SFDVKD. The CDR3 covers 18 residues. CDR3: CATATGRASLVSSETQYF. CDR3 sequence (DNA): TGTGCCACCGCAACTGGGAGGGCGTCGTTAGTAAGCTCGGAGACCCAGTACTTC.

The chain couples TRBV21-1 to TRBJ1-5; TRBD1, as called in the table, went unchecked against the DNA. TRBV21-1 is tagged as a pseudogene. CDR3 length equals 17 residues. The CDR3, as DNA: TGTGCCAGCAGCATTTTCTTGGGCCAGAAGGTCTCTCAGCCCCAGCATTTT. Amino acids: CASSIFLGQKVSQPQHF.

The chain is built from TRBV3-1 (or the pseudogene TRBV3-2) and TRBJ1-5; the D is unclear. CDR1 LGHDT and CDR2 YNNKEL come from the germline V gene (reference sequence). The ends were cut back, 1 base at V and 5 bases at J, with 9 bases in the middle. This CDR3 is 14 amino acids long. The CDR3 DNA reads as TGTGCCAGCAGCCAAGGTTCGAGAGATCAGCCCCAGCATTTT. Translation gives CASSQGSRDQPQHF.

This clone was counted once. In DNA form, the CDR3 reads TGTGCCAGCAGCTTCGGGGGAGGGCAGCGACAGCCCCAGCATTTT. This translates into CASSFGGGQRQPQHF. The chain couples TRBV5-6 to TRBJ1-5; weak D call: TRBD1 (5 bases). Trimming removed 2 bases at V and 7 bases at J, with 16 bases between. Germline loops: CDR1 SGHDT, CDR2 YYEEEE. The CDR3 runs 15 residues.

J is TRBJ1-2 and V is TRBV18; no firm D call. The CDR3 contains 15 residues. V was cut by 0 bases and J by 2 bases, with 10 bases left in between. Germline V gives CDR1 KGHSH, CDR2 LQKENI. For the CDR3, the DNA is TGTGCCAGCTCACCACCTCCACAGAGCAACTATGGCTACACCTTC. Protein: CASSPPPQSNYGYTF.

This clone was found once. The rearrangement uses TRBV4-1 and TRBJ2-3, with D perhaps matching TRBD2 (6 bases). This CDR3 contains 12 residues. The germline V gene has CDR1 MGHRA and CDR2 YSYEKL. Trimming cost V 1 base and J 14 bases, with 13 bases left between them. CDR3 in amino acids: CASSQVGLMLYF. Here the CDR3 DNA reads TGCGCCAGCAGCCAAGTAGGACTAATGCTGTATTTT.

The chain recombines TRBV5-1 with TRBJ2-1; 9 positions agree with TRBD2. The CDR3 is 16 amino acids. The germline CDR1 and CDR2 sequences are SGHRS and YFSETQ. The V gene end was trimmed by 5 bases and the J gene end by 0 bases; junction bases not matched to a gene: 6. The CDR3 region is CASRDLSGSSYNEQFF. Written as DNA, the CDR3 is TGCGCCAGCAGGGACCTTAGCGGGAGCTCCTACAATGAGCAGTTCTTC.

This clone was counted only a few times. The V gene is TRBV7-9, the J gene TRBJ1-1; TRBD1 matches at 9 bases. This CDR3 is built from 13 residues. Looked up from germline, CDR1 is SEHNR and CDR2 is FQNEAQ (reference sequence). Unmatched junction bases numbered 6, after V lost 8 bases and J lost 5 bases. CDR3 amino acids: CASQTQGATEAFF. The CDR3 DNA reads TGTGCCAGCCAAACACAGGGGGCGACTGAAGCTTTCTTT.

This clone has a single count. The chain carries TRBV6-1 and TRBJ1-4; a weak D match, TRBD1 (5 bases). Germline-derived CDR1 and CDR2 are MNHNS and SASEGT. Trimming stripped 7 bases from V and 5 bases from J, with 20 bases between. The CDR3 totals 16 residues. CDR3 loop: CASIEGPQDLNEKLFF. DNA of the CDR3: TGTGCCAGCATTGAGGGGCCACAGGACCTCAATGAAAAACTGTTTTTT.